What follows are 14 T cell receptor beta chains derived from one specimen sequenced in a study of OX40 agonist ivuxolimab in advanced cancers. Data came from immunoSEQ multiplex PCR; TCRdb stores just in-frame clones and leaves some out. The sample yields about 94,000 clones, approximately 94% seen once. The sample consisted of CD4+ or CD8+ T cells sorted from blood, taken in a trial of the OX40 agonist ivuxolimab. These receptors were obtained from an adult with an advanced solid tumor such as melanoma, head and neck, liver or kidney cancer.

V usage is TRBV6-5 and J usage is TRBJ1-3, with D uncertain. CDR1 and CDR2 (germline): MNHEY, SVGAGI. V lost 5 bases to trimming and J lost 7 bases, with 12 bases between them. This CDR3 contains 13 residues. The CDR3 sequence is CASSPPARNTIYF. CDR3 nucleotide sequence: TGTGCCAGCAGTCCCCCAGCACGGAACACCATATATTTT.

This clone has just one count. This chain joins TRBV5-5 and TRBJ2-1; TRBD1 or TRBD2 may be the D gene (5 bases each). Germline V gene lookup returns CDR1 SGHKS and CDR2 YYEKEE (reference sequence). This CDR3 has 14 residues. V was pared by 2 bases and J by 3 bases, with 9 bases between. The CDR3 is CASSLGTVYNEQFF. Written as DNA, the CDR3 is TGTGCCAGCAGCTTAGGGACGGTCTACAATGAGCAGTTCTTC.

J is TRBJ1-2 and V is TRBV4-3, with TRBD1 as a possible D gene (5 bases). Trimming took 3 bases from V and 2 from J, leaving 13 bases between them. There are 15 residues in the CDR3. CDR1 and CDR2 (germline): LGHNA, YSLEER. The CDR3 DNA reads as TGCGCCAGCAGCCAGGAGGACAACTCCAACTATGGCTACACCTTC. This gives the protein CASSQEDNSNYGYTF.

The chain carries TRBV18 and TRBJ2-1; TRBD2 agrees at 13 bases. Germline CDR1 reads KGHSH; CDR2 reads LQKENI. The CDR3 is 18 amino acids. V shed 0 bases and J 7 bases; nucleotides not matched to a gene: 9. CDR3 sequence: CASSPPTGLAGVKNEQFF. The DNA for the CDR3 is TGTGCCAGCTCACCACCGACAGGACTAGCGGGAGTTAAGAATGAGCAGTTCTTC.

The gene calls are TRBV9 and TRBJ2-5; TRBD1 might be the D (6 bases). The V end was cut by 0 bases, the J end by 7 bases, with 13 bases between. The CDR3 loop spans 14 amino acids. Germline CDR1 SGDLS, CDR2 YYNGEE. The DNA of the CDR3 is TGTGCCAGCAGCGTAGAAGTCAGGGGTGCGACCCAGTACTTC. Its protein is CASSVEVRGATQYF.

The chain carries TRBV6-1 and TRBJ2-7; D assignment may be TRBD1 or TRBD2 (5 bases each). The CDR3 sequence is 12 residues long. V lost 1 base and J 7 bases, leaving 8 bases between the germline ends. The germline V gene has CDR1 MNHNS and CDR2 SASEGT. The chain's CDR3 is CASSEGREEQYF. DNA for the CDR3: TGTGCCAGCAGTGAAGGCAGGGAGGAGCAGTACTTC.

V gene TRBV6-6 combines with J gene TRBJ2-5; 8 nucleotides match TRBD1. The J call may be in error: the DNA end matches TRBJ2-7 better. Germline assignment: CDR1 MNHNY and CDR2 SVGAGI (reference sequence). This CDR3 is built from 15 residues. This chain's CDR3 is CASSYPGQGTYEQYF. CDR3 nucleotide sequence: TGTGCCAGCAGTTACCCTGGACAGGGCACCTACGAGCAGTACTTC.

This clone was recorded only once. The chain uses TRBV28 and TRBJ2-4, with D hard to call. Near its end, the DNA agrees better with TRBJ2-5, so the J call may be wrong. The CDR3 is 11 residues long. The V gene's germline CDR1 is MDHEN and CDR2 SYDVKM. CDR3: CASSSSGTQYF. CDR3 sequence (DNA): TGTGCCAGCAGTTCCTCAGGGACCCAGTACTTC.

V is TRBV11-1 and J is TRBJ2-7, with 7 nucleotides matching TRBD2. Germline values: CDR1 SGHAT, CDR2 FQDESV (reference sequence). V shed 1 base, J shed 2 bases, and the junction held 8 bases outside the gene matches. The CDR3 runs 16 residues. The CDR3: CASSLVQAGLTYEQYF. In DNA form, the CDR3 reads TGTGCCAGCAGCTTAGTTCAAGCGGGGCTTACCTACGAGCAGTACTTC.

The J gene is TRBJ2-7, the V gene TRBV27; 10 bases are a match to TRBD2. J gave up 6 bases and V 6 bases, and 14 bases lay outside the gene matches. The CDR3 spans 16 residues. Looked up from germline, CDR1 is MNHEY and CDR2 is SMNVEV (reference sequence). The CDR3 coding sequence is TGTGCCAGCAGCCGTCCAGCGGGAGGGCCGGGGCTCGAGCAGTACTTC. Amino acids: CASSRPAGGPGLEQYF.

The chain recombines TRBV19 with TRBJ1-5; D possibly corresponds to TRBD1 (5 bases). From germline, CDR1 is LNHDA and CDR2 SQIVND (reference sequence). The germline V and J ends were trimmed by 5 bases and 5 bases, with 22 bases remaining between them. CDR3 length: 17 residues. CDR3 sequence: CASSRVGTQRKYQPQHF. Written as DNA, the CDR3 is TGTGCCAGTAGTCGAGTCGGGACCCAGCGTAAGTATCAGCCCCAGCATTTT.

The rearrangement uses TRBV5-4 and TRBJ2-2; no firm D call. The CDR3 runs to 15 residues. Germline lookup yields CDR1 SGHNT and CDR2 YYREEE (reference sequence). Trimming left V 3 bases short and J 4 bases short, with 13 bases between. The CDR3 coding sequence is TGTGCCAGCAGCTGGAGTATAGTGAGCACCGGGGAGCTGTTTTTT. As protein: CASSWSIVSTGELFF.

V and J are TRBV2 and TRBJ2-5; 7 nucleotides match TRBD1. CDR1 and CDR2 (germline): SNHLY, FYNNEI. Unmatched junction bases numbered 7, after V lost 6 bases and J lost 3 bases. The CDR3 length is 14 residues. The CDR3 region has the DNA TGTGCCAGCAGACCGGGACAGCTTGAAGAGACCCAGTACTTC. It codes for CASRPGQLEETQYF.

The chain has TRBV7-3 and TRBJ1-1; weak D call: TRBD1 (6 bases). This CDR3 contains 15 residues. Germline CDR1 and CDR2: SGHTA and FQGTGA. V lost 2 bases and J lost 5, with 15 bases in between. The CDR3 loop is CASSLGGGIGTEAFF. DNA for the CDR3: TGTGCCAGCAGCTTAGGGGGCGGGATCGGAACTGAAGCTTTCTTT.